This TCR beta chain was recorded in a study of PD-1 blockade in classical Hodgkin lymphoma. Described time point: cycle 4 day 1 (C4D1), after around six weeks of nivolumab. After autologous stem cell transplantation all patients relapsed, and prior brentuximab vedotin exposure differed between cohorts. As concerns this clone: The antigen is unknown.

The CDR3 spans 15 residues. Repertoires were generated with immunoSEQ multiplex PCR, while TCRdb's copy carries only in-frame clones and drops some. The sample includes 90,000 or so clones, around 78% of them seen just once. Study-level points and caveats: Complete responders possessed baseline diversity comparable to newly diagnosed patients. The CD4+ diversity rise by C4D1 was clearest in complete responders. When set against healthy donors, newly diagnosed patients were reported to show lower baseline TCR diversity. Patients starting nivolumab under 1 year after ASCT were excluded.

The sample was peripheral blood mononuclear cells (PBMCs), taken before the fourth cycle of nivolumab. This TCR was recovered from a human donor with classical Hodgkin lymphoma. The gene calls are TRBV21-1 and TRBJ1-4. TRBV21-1 is listed as a pseudogene. CDR3 DNA: TGTGCCAGCAGCAAACTAGGGGAGACTAATGAAAAACTGTTTTTT. Protein: CASSKLGETNEKLFF.